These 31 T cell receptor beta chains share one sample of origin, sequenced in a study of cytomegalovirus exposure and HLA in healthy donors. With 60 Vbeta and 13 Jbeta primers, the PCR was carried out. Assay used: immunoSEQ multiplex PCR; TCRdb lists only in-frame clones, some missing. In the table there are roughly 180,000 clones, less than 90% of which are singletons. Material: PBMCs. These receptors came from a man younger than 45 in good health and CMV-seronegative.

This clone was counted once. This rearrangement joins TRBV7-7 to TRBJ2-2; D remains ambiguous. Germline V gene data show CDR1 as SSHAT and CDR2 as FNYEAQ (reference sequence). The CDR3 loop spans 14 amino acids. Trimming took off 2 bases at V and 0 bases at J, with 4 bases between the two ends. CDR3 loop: CASSLSSNTGELFF. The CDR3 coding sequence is TGTGCCAGCAGCTTATCATCGAACACCGGGGAGCTGTTTTTT.

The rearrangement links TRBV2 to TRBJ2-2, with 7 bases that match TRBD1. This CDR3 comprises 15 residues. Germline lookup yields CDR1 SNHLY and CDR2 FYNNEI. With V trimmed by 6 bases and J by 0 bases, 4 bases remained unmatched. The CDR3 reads CASRLGGSNTGELFF. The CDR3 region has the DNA TGTGCCAGCAGGCTAGGGGGCTCGAACACCGGGGAGCTGTTTTTT.

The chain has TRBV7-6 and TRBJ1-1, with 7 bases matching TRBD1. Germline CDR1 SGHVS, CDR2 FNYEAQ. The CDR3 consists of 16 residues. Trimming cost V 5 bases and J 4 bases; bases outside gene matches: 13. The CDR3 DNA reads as TGTGCCAGCAGCACCCTGCGACAGGGTAGAGGCACTGAAGCTTTCTTT. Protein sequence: CASSTLRQGRGTEAFF.

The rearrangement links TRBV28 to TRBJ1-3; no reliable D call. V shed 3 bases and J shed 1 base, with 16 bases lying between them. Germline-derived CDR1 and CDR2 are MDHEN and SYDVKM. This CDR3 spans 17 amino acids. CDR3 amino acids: CASSFRVGRKSGNTIYF. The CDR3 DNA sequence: TGTGCCAGCAGTTTCAGAGTGGGCAGAAAGTCTGGAAACACCATATATTTT.

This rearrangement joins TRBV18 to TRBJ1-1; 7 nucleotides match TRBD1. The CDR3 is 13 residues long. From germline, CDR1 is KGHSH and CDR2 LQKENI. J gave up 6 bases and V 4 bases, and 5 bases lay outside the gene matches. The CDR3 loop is CASSQQGFPEAFF. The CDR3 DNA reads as TGTGCCAGCTCACAACAGGGGTTCCCTGAAGCTTTCTTT.

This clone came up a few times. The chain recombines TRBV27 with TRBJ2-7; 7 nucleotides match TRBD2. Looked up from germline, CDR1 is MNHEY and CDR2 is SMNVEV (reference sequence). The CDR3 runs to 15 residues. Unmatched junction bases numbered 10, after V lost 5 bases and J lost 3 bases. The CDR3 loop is CASSPRSSGYYEQYF. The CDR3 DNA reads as TGTGCCAGCAGTCCCCGGTCTAGCGGATACTACGAGCAGTACTTC.

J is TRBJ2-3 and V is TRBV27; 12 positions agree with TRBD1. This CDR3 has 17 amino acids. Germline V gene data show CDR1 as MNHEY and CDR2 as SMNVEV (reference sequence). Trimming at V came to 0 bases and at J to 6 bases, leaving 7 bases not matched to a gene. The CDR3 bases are TGTGCCAGCAGTTTATCTTTGGGGACAGGGGGCGCGGATACGCAGTATTTT. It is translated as CASSLSLGTGGADTQYF.

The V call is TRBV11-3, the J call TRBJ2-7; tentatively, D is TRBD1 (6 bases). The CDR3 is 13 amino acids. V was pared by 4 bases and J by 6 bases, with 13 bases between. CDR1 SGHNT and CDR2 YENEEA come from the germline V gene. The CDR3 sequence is CASSSTLGGEQYF. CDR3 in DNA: TGTGCCAGCAGCTCTACGTTAGGGGGCGAGCAGTACTTC.

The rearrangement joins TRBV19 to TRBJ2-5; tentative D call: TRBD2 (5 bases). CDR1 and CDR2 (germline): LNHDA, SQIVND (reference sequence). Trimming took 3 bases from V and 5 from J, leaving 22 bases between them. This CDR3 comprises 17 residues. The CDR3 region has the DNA TGTGCCAGTAGTATTCGCGCGGACGCTACGTCGGGGGAGACCCAGTACTTC. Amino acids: CASSIRADATSGETQYF. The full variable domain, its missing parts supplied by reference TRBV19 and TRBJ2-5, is DGGITQSPKYLFRKEGQNVTLSCEQNLNHDAMYWYRQDPGQGLRLIYYSQIVNDFQKGDIAEGYSVSREKKESFPLTVTSAQKNPTAFYLCASSIRADATSGETQYFGPGTRLLVL.

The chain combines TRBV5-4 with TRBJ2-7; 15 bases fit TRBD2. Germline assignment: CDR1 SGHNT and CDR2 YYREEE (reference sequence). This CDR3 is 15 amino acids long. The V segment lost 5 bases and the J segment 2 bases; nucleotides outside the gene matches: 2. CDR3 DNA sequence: TGTGCCAGCAGGGGACTAGCGGGAGGTACCTACGAGCAGTACTTC. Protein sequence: CASRGLAGGTYEQYF.

This CDR3 is CASGPDFGQGHNSPLHF. The CDR3 nucleotides are TGTGCCAGTGGTCCGGATTTCGGACAGGGGCATAATTCACCCCTCCACTTT. The chain links TRBV19 to TRBJ1-6, with 9 bases that match TRBD1. CDR1 is LNHDA and CDR2 is SQIVND in the germline V gene (reference sequence). The CDR3 consists of 17 residues. The junction had 13 bases not matched to a gene; V was cut back by 8 bases and J by 5 bases.

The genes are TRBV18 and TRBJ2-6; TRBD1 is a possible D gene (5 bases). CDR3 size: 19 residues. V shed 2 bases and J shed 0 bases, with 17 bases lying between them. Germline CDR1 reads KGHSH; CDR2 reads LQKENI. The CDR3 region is CASSPTFRDSLSGANVLTF. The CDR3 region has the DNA TGTGCCAGCTCACCAACTTTCCGAGACAGTCTCTCTGGGGCCAACGTCCTGACTTTC.

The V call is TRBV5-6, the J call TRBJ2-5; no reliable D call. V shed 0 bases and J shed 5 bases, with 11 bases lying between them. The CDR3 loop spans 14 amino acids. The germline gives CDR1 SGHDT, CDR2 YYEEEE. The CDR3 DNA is TGTGCCAGCAGCTTGGCTAAGTCCCGGGAGACCCAGTACTTC. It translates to CASSLAKSRETQYF. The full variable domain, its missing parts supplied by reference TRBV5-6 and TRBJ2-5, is DAGVTQSPTHLIKTRGQQVTLRCSPKSGHDTVSWYQQALGQGPQFIFQYYEEEERQRGNFPDRFSGHQFPNYSSELNVNALLLGDSALYLCASSLAKSRETQYFGPGTRLLVL.

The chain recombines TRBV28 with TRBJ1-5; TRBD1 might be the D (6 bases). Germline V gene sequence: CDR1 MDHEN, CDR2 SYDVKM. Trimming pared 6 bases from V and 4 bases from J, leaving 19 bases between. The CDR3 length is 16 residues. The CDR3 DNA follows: TGTGCCAGCAGCCCTGGGGGCAGGGGCTTAAATCAGCCCCAGCATTTT. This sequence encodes CASSPGGRGLNQPQHF.

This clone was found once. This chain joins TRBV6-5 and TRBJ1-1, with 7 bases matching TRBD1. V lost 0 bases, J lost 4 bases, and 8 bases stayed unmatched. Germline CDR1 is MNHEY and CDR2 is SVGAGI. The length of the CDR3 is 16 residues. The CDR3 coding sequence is TGTGCCAGCAGTTACTCGGTCGGGACAGCATCCACTGAAGCTTTCTTT. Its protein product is CASSYSVGTASTEAFF.

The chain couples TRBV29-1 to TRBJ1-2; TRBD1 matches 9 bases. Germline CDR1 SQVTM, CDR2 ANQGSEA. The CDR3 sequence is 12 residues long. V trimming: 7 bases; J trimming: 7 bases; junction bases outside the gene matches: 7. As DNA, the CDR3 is TGCAGCGGGGCCGGGACAGGGTTTGGCTACACCTTC. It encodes CSGAGTGFGYTF.

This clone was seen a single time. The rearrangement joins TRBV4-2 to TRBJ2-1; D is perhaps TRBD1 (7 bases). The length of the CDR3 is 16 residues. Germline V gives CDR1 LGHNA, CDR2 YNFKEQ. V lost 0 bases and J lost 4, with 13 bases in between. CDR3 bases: TGTGCCAGCAGCCAAGAAAGGGGGCGGGGTTACAATGAGCAGTTCTTC. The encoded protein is CASSQERGRGYNEQFF.

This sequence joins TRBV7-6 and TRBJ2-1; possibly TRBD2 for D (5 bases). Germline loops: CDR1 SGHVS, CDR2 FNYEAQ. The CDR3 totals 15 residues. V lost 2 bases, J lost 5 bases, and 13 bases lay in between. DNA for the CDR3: TGTGCCAGCAGCTTAAAAGGCGGGTTAAACAATGAGCAGTTCTTC. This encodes CASSLKGGLNNEQFF.

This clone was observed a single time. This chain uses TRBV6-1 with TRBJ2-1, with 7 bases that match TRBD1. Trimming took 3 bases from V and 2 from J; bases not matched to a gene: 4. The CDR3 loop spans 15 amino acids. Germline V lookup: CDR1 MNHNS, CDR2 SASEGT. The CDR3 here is CASSENRGPYNEQFF. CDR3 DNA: TGTGCCAGCAGTGAGAACAGGGGCCCCTACAATGAGCAGTTCTTC.

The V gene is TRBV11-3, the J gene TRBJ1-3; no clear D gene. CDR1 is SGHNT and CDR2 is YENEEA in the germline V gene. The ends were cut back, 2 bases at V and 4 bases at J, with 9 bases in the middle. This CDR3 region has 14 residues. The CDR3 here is CASSLNPSGNTIYF. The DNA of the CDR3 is TGTGCCAGCAGCTTAAATCCGTCGGGAAACACCATATATTTT.

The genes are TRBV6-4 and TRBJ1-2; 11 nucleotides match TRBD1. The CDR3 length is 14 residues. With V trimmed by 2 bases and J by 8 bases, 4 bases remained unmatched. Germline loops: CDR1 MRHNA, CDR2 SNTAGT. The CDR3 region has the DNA TGTGCCAGCAGTGACCTGGACAGGGGGCAAGGCTACACCTTC. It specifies CASSDLDRGQGYTF.

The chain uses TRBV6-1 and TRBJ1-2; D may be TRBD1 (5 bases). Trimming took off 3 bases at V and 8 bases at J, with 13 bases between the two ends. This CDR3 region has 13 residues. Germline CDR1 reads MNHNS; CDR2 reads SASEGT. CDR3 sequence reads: CASSDPDSFGYTF. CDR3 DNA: TGTGCCAGCAGTGACCCCGACAGTTTCGGCTACACCTTC.

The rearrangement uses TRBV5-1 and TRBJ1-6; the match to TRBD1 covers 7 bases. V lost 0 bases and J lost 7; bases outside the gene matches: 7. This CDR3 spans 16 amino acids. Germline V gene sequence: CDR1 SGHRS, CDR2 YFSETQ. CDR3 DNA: TGCGCCAGCAGCTTGGATGGCGGGACAGCAAATTCACCCCTCCACTTT. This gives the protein CASSLDGGTANSPLHF.

The CDR3 DNA reads as TGTGCCAGCAGCGTCGGGACAGGTCACAATCAGCCCCAGCATTTT. Protein sequence: CASSVGTGHNQPQHF. J is TRBJ1-5 and V is TRBV9; 8 positions match TRBD1. The CDR3 runs to 15 residues. Germline CDR1 SGDLS, CDR2 YYNGEE. Trimming took 2 bases from V and 3 from J; bases not matched to a gene: 4.

The CDR3 DNA follows: TGCGCCAGCAGTGAGACAGGAACATATGGCTACACCTTC. Residues: CASSETGTYGYTF. The rearrangement links TRBV10-1 to TRBJ1-2, with D possibly TRBD1 on 5 matching bases. The V end was cut by 2 bases, the J end by 5 bases, with 9 bases between. Germline V gives CDR1 WNHNN, CDR2 SYGVQD (reference sequence). CDR3 length equals 13 residues.

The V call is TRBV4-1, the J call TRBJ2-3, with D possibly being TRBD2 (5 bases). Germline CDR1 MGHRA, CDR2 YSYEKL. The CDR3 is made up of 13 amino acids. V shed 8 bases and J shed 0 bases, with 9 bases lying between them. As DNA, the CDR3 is TGCGCCAGCGGGGAGTCAAGCACAGATACGCAGTATTTT. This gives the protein CASGESSTDTQYF.

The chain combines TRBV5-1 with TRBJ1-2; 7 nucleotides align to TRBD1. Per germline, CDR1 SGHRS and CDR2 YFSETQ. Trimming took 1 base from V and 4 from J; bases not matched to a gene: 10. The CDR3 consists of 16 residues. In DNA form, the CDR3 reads TGCGCCAGCAGCTTGTTGGGGACAGAAGACCTCTATGGCTACACCTTC. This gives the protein CASSLLGTEDLYGYTF.

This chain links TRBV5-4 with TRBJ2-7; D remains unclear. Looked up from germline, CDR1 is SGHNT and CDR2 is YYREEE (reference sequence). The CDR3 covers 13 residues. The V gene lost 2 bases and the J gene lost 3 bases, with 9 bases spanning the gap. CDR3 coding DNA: TGTGCCAGCAGCTTTGCGGATAACTACGAGCAGTACTTC. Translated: CASSFADNYEQYF.

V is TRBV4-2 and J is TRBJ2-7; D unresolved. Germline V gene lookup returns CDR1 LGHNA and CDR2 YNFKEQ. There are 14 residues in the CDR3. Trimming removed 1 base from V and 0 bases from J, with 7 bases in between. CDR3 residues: CASSQGHNSYEQYF. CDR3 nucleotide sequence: TGTGCCAGCAGCCAAGGACATAACTCCTACGAGCAGTACTTC.

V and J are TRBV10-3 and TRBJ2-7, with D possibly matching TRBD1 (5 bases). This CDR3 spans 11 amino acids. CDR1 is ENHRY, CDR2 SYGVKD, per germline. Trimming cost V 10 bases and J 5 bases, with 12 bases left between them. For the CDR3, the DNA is TGTGCCACCCAGGGCTCTGACGAGCAGTACTTC. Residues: CATQGSDEQYF.

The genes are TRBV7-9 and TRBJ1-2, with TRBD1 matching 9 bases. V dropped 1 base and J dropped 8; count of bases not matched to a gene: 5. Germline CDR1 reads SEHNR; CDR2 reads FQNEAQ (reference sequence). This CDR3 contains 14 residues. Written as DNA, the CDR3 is TGTGCCAGCAGCTTAGGCGGGACAGGGCTGGGCTACACCTTC. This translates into CASSLGGTGLGYTF.